This T cell receptor (beta chain) was obtained from a study of blood T cell repertoires in COVID-19. As for the study in general: Nucleic acid was either cDNA or gDNA, and it came from T cells, B-cell-depleted T cells, or PBMCs.

Individuals aged roughly 18 to 90 years were recruited from roughly 22 US areas. All recovered Cohort 3 donors got two negative PCRs, got clearance, or saw symptom resolution. This CDR3 region has 15 residues. Unmatched junction bases numbered 5, after V lost 7 bases and J lost 2 bases. Germline V gene data show CDR1 as SNHLY and CDR2 as FYNNEI. Using immunoSEQ multiplex PCR, the repertoire was profiled, and TCRdb retains in-frame clones only, with some absent. The sample lists roughly 280,000 clones, 88% occurring once. The source is a woman in her forties or fifties who had recovered from COVID-19. This chain connects TRBV2 to TRBJ1-1; 12 bases match TRBD1. The source material was PBMCs or T cells enriched from blood (not recorded which). The CDR3 sequence is CASIGTGGRNTEAFF. CDR3 coding DNA: TGTGCCAGCATCGGGACAGGGGGCCGAAACACTGAAGCTTTCTTT.